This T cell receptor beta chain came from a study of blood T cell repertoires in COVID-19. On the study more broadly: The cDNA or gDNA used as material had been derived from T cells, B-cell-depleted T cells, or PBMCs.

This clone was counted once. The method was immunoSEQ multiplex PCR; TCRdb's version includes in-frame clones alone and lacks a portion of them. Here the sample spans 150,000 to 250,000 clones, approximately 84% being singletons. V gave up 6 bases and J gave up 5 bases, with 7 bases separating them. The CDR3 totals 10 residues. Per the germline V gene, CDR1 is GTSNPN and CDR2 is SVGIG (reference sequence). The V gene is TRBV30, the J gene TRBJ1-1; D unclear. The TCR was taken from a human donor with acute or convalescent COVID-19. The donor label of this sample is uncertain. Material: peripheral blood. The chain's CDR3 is CACKRTEAFF. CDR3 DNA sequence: TGTGCCTGCAAGAGGACTGAAGCTTTCTTT.